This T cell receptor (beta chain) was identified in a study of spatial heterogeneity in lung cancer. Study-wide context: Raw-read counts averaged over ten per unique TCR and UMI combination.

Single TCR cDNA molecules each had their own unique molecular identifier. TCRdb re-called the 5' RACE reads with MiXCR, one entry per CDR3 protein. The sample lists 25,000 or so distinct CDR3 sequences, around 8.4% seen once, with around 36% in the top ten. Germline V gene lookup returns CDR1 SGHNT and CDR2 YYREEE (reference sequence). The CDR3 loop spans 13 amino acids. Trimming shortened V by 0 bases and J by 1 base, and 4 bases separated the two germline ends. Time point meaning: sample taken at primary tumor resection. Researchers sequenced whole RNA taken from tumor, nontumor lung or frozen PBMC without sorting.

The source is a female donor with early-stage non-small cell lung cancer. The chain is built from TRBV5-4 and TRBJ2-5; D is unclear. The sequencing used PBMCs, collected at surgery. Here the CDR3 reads CASSLERQETQYF. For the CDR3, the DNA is TGTGCCAGCAGCTTGGAGCGCCAAGAGACCCAGTACTTC. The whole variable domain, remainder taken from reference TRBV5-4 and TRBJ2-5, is ETGVTQSPTHLIKTRGQQVTLRCSSQSGHNTVSWYQQALGQGPQFIFQYYREEENGRGNFPPRFSGLQFPNYSSELNVNALELDDSALYLCASSLERQETQYFGPGTRLLVL.